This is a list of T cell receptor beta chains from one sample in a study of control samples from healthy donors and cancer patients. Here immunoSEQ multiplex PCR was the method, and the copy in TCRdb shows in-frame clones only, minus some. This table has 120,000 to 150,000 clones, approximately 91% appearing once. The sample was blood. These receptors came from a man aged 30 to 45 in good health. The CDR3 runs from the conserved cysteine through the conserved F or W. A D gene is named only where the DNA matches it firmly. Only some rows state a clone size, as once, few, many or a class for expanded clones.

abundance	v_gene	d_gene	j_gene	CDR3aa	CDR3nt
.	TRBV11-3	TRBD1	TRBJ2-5	CASSLGTGGETQYF	TGTGCCAGCAGCTTAGGGACAGGGGGCGAGACCCAGTACTTC
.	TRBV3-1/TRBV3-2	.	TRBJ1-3	CASSQPGSGNTIYF	TGTGCCAGCAGCCAACCGGGGTCTGGAAACACCATATATTTT
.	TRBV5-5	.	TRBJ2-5	CASSFIPVETQYF	TGTGCCAGCAGCTTTATACCGGTAGAGACCCAGTACTTC
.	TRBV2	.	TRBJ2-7	CASNLGTPEQYF	TGTGCCAGCAACCTCGGGACGCCCGAGCAGTACTTC
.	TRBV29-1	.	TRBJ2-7	CSADLQGGLGYEQYF	TGCAGCGCCGACTTGCAAGGGGGGCTCGGCTACGAGCAGTACTTC
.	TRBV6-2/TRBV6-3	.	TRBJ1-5	CASSLDGNSNQPQHF	TGTGCCAGCAGTTTAGACGGAAATAGCAATCAGCCCCAGCATTTT
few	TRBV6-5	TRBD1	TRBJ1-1	CASRGTGGLGTEAFF	TGTGCCAGCAGAGGGACAGGGGGCTTGGGCACTGAAGCTTTCTTT
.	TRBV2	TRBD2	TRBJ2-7	CASSGLAGGTYEQYF	TGTGCCAGCAGTGGACTAGCGGGGGGGACCTACGAGCAGTACTTC
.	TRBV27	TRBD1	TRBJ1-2	CASSPLPGTDYGYTF	TGTGCCAGCAGCCCTCTCCCCGGGACAGACTATGGCTACACCTTC
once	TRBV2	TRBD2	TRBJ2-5	CASSVGLAGEETQYF	TGTGCCAGCAGTGTCGGACTAGCGGGGGAAGAGACCCAGTACTTC
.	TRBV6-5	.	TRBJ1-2	CASSYSWGQANYGYTF	TGTGCCAGCAGTTACTCGTGGGGGCAAGCTAACTATGGCTACACCTTC
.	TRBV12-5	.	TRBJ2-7	CASGLEYFSYEQYF	TGTGCTAGTGGTTTAGAGTACTTCTCCTACGAGCAGTACTTC
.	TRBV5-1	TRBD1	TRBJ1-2	CASSLTGGKNYGYTF	TGCGCCAGCAGCCTTACAGGGGGGAAGAACTATGGCTACACCTTC
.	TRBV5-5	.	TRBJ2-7	CASSSLYEQYF	TGTGCCAGCAGCTCGCTCTACGAGCAGTACTTC
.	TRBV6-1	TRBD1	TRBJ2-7	CARTGTGDYEQYF	TGTGCCAGGACCGGGACAGGGGACTACGAGCAGTACTTC
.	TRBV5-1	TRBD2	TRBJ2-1	CASSSVAGAHNEQFF	TGCGCCAGCAGCTCCGTAGCGGGAGCCCACAATGAGCAGTTCTTC
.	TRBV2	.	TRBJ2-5	CASNGRLGETQYF	TGTGCCAGCAACGGCAGGTTGGGCGAGACCCAGTACTTC
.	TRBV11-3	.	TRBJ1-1	CASSRRVAVNTEAFF	TGTGCCAGCAGTCGGCGGGTGGCGGTGAACACTGAAGCTTTCTTT
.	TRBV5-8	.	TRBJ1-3	CAPQSRGDPGNTIYF	TGTGCCCCCCAAAGTAGGGGGGATCCTGGAAACACCATATATTTT
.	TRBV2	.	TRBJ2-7	CASILGGDGSSYEQYF	TGTGCCAGCATTCTAGGGGGGGACGGAAGCTCCTACGAGCAGTACTTC